What follows are 25 T cell receptor beta chains derived from one specimen sequenced in a study of T cells in Graves' hyperthyroidism and ophthalmopathy. RNA transcripts provided the source from which TCR beta CDR3 regions were amplified. Using the HTBI primer set, a first-round RT-PCR was run on the TCR CDR3. MiXCR was run by TCRdb on the multiplex PCR reads, yielding one entry per CDR3 protein. The sample gives some 740,000 distinct CDR3 sequences, 14% of which show up once; 10% is in the top ten. Sequencing was performed on blood. These TCRs come from a woman younger than 35 with Graves' hyperthyroidism.

V is TRBV2 and J is TRBJ2-7; 9 bases map to TRBD2. The CDR3 extends over 14 amino acids. V lost 4 bases and J lost 5; bases outside the gene matches: 6. Germline-derived CDR1 and CDR2 are SNHLY and FYNNEI. The CDR3 sequence is CASSVAGVKDEQYF. DNA for the CDR3: TGTGCCAGCAGTGTAGCGGGAGTTAAAGACGAGCAGTACTTC.

The table lists this clonotype with many counts. The rearrangement joins TRBV24-1 to TRBJ2-1, with 9 nucleotides matching TRBD1. The length of the CDR3 is 16 residues. The V gene's germline CDR1 is KGHDR and CDR2 SFDVKD. Unmatched junction bases numbered 7, after V lost 4 bases and J lost 4 bases. The CDR3 sequence is CATSDRGTGNYNEQFF. The CDR3 region has the DNA TGTGCCACCAGTGACCGCGGGACAGGGAATTACAATGAGCAGTTCTTC.

Concerning this clonotype itself: A read error is possible here, since a much larger clone lies one base away. The chain links TRBV7-8 to TRBJ2-7; the D gene is possibly TRBD2 (5 bases). Germline loops: CDR1 SGHVS, CDR2 FQNEAQ. This CDR3 is 14 amino acids long. V was cut by 3 bases and J by 3 bases, with 12 bases left in between. The CDR3 nucleotides read TGTGCCAGCAGCTTGTCCCTCGGGGTCTACGAGCAGTACTTC. Amino acids: CASSLSLGVYEQYF.

About this clonotype itself: The junction does not match germline at one end; this may be a read error. V gene TRBV6-2 or TRBV6-3 combines with J gene TRBJ2-1; D ambiguous. Germline V gene sequence: CDR1 MNHEY, CDR2 SVGEGT. This CDR3 has 13 residues. CDR3 sequence: CASSFSSYDEQFF. CDR3 bases: TGTGCCAGCAGTTTCAGCTCCTACGATGAGCAGTTCTTC.

The chain joins TRBV19 to TRBJ1-6; 9 bases map to TRBD1. Germline CDR1 LNHDA, CDR2 SQIVND (reference sequence). Trimming cost V 5 bases and J 10 bases; bases outside gene matches: 6. The CDR3 runs to 14 residues. The CDR3 nucleotides read TGTGCCAGTAGTGGGGACAGGGTGAGGTCACCCCTCCACTTT. This encodes CASSGDRVRSPLHF.

This clonotype was counted only a few times. J is TRBJ1-2 and V is TRBV20-1, with 9 bases identical to TRBD1. CDR1 is DFQATT, CDR2 SNEGSKA, per germline (reference sequence). J was trimmed by 4 bases and V by 6 bases; bases with no gene match: 18. The CDR3 consists of 17 residues. In DNA, the CDR3 is TGCAGTGCAAGCGGCCAATCGACAGGGGGAAACTTCTATGGCTACACCTTC. Its translation: CSASGQSTGGNFYGYTF.

This clonotype was seen only a few times. The chain has TRBV13 and TRBJ2-1; D not resolved. The CDR3 length is 11 residues. The V end was cut by 5 bases, the J end by 9 bases, with 8 bases between. The germline V gene encodes CDR1 PRHDT and CDR2 FYEKMQ (reference sequence). The CDR3 loop reads CASSPRTEQFF. The DNA for the CDR3 is TGTGCCAGCAGCCCTCGGACTGAGCAGTTCTTC.

The table lists this clonotype with many counts. V gene TRBV3-1 combines with J gene TRBJ2-1; tentative D call: TRBD2 (6 bases). Trimming removed 1 base at V and 8 bases at J, with 15 bases between. CDR1 is LGHDT and CDR2 is YNNKEL in the germline V gene (reference sequence). The CDR3 spans 15 residues. The CDR3 DNA reads as TGTGCCAGCAGCCAAGGGGAGGCCCTCTGGGATGAGCAGTTCTTC. Translating gives CASSQGEALWDEQFF.

This clonotype was seen ten or more times. The rearrangement uses TRBV18 and TRBJ1-6; possibly TRBD1 for D (5 bases). The CDR3 runs to 15 residues. The germline V gene encodes CDR1 KGHSH and CDR2 LQKENI. V lost 2 bases, J lost 5 bases, and 10 bases lay in between. CDR3 DNA: TGTGCCAGCTCACCAAAGGGGCAGGATAATTCACCCCTCCACTTT. Translated, it gives CASSPKGQDNSPLHF.

This clonotype was recorded many times. The rearrangement uses TRBV7-9 and TRBJ2-3, with TRBD1 matching 7 bases. Germline V gene data show CDR1 as SEHNR and CDR2 as FQNEAQ (reference sequence). The junction had 9 bases not matched to a gene; V was cut back by 5 bases and J by 4 bases. This CDR3 comprises 15 residues. The CDR3 nucleotides read TGTGCCAGCAGCGCCCGGGACAGAGAGGCAGATACGCAGTATTTT. Encoded protein: CASSARDREADTQYF.

This clonotype was seen at least ten times. V usage is TRBV20-1 and J usage is TRBJ2-7, with unresolved D. The V end was cut by 5 bases, the J end by 0 bases, with 11 bases between. This CDR3 comprises 13 residues. The germline V gene encodes CDR1 DFQATT and CDR2 SNEGSKA (reference sequence). The CDR3 DNA reads TGCAGTGCTGACGACATTAGCTCCTACGAGCAGTACTTC. Residues: CSADDISSYEQYF.

V is TRBV7-9 and J is TRBJ2-5; possibly TRBD1 or TRBD2 for D (5 bases each). Germline CDR1 SEHNR, CDR2 FQNEAQ (reference sequence). The germline V and J ends were trimmed by 5 bases and 5 bases, with 18 bases remaining between them. The CDR3 consists of 15 residues. Here the CDR3 DNA reads TGTGCCAGCAGCCAGGGACCAACCCCTTCGGAGACCCAGTACTTC. It encodes CASSQGPTPSETQYF.

This clonotype was seen at least ten times. This chain joins TRBV28 and TRBJ2-7; D is unclear. There are 14 residues in the CDR3. V was clipped by 7 bases and J by 0 bases, with 13 bases between them. CDR1 MDHEN and CDR2 SYDVKM come from the germline V gene. CDR3 residues: CASTPALGSYEQYF. The DNA for the CDR3 is TGTGCCAGCACCCCGGCCCTGGGCTCCTACGAGCAGTACTTC.

This clonotype occurred a few times. The chain carries TRBV12-3 or TRBV12-4 and TRBJ2-3; possible D gene TRBD1, 6 bases. V shed 7 bases and J shed 1 base, with 15 bases lying between them. The CDR3 runs 15 residues. The CDR3 nucleotides read TGTGCCAGCACCCTGGGGGCCGGGGGCACAGATACGCAGTATTTT. Protein product: CASTLGAGGTDTQYF.

The rearrangement joins TRBV30 to TRBJ2-1; TRBD2 matches at 12 bases. The CDR3 loop spans 16 amino acids. CDR1 is GTSNPN, CDR2 SVGIG, per germline (reference sequence). J was trimmed by 4 bases and V by 2 bases; bases with no gene match: 6. Here the CDR3 reads CAWSNQGLAGYNEQFF. The CDR3 DNA is TGTGCCTGGAGTAACCAAGGACTAGCGGGGTACAATGAGCAGTTCTTC.

The gene calls are TRBV9 and TRBJ2-1; no clear D. V lost 0 bases and J 3 bases, leaving 16 bases between the germline ends. Germline assignment: CDR1 SGDLS and CDR2 YYNGEE. The CDR3 contains 17 residues. This CDR3 is CASSVVPPESDYNEQFF. CDR3 bases: TGTGCCAGCAGCGTAGTCCCTCCAGAATCAGACTACAATGAGCAGTTCTTC. Looking up the rest from reference TRBV9 and TRBJ2-1 gives the full variable domain: DSGVTQTPKHLITATGQRVTLRCSPRSGDLSVYWYQQSLDQGLQFLIQYYNGEERAKGNILERFSAQQFPDLHSELNLSSLELGDSALYFCASSVVPPESDYNEQFFGPGTRLTVL.

The chain has TRBV12-5 and TRBJ2-5; 10 bases match TRBD1. V dropped 3 bases and J dropped 3; count of bases not matched to a gene: 7. Germline values: CDR1 LGHNT, CDR2 FRNRAP. The CDR3 contains 16 residues. This CDR3 reads CASGFSGTGEEETQYF. The CDR3, as DNA: TGTGCTAGTGGTTTCTCTGGGACAGGGGAGGAAGAGACCCAGTACTTC.

This clonotype was detected a few times. This rearrangement joins TRBV24-1 to TRBJ2-5; D unclear. Trimming took 7 bases from V and 4 from J, leaving 9 bases between them. There are 12 residues in the CDR3. Germline CDR1 is KGHDR and CDR2 is SFDVKD. In DNA, the CDR3 is TGTGCCACCAGGGACGGCGGAGAGACCCAGTACTTC. This sequence encodes CATRDGGETQYF.

This rearrangement joins TRBV12-5 to TRBJ1-1; D ambiguous. The CDR3 has 16 amino acids. Trimming removed 9 bases from V and 1 base from J, with 21 bases in between. In germline, CDR1 is LGHNT, CDR2 FRNRAP. The CDR3: CASPPRMREENTEAFF. CDR3 DNA: TGTGCTAGCCCCCCCCGGATGAGGGAGGAGAACACTGAAGCTTTCTTT.

Ten or more counts support this clonotype. V gene TRBV28 combines with J gene TRBJ1-1, with TRBD1 as a possible D gene (5 bases). The germline CDR1 and CDR2 sequences are MDHEN and SYDVKM. V gave up 3 bases and J gave up 6 bases, with 11 bases separating them. This CDR3 is built from 13 residues. The CDR3 region is CASSFGGDPEAFF. CDR3 nucleotides: TGTGCCAGCAGTTTTGGGGGTGACCCTGAAGCTTTCTTT.

The chain uses TRBV20-1 and TRBJ2-5; D perhaps matches TRBD1 (6 bases). Germline V gene sequence: CDR1 DFQATT, CDR2 SNEGSKA (reference sequence). The CDR3 runs 12 residues. The V gene lost 6 bases and the J gene lost 7 bases, with 15 bases spanning the gap. CDR3 residues: CSAKTPGVTQYF. The CDR3, as DNA: TGCAGTGCGAAGACCCCAGGGGTGACCCAGTACTTC.

The table lists this clonotype with a few counts. This sequence joins TRBV5-6 and TRBJ2-7, with 8 bases that match TRBD1. The CDR3 runs to 13 residues. Germline assignment: CDR1 SGHDT and CDR2 YYEEEE. The V segment lost 5 bases and the J segment 4 bases; nucleotides outside the gene matches: 5. CDR3 loop: CASRRTGKYEQYF. DNA for the CDR3: TGTGCCAGCAGGCGGACAGGGAAATACGAGCAGTACTTC.

The V and J genes are TRBV6-2 or TRBV6-3 and TRBJ1-1; no clear D gene. CDR1 is MNHEY and CDR2 is SVGEGT in the germline V gene. V was shortened by 0 bases and J by 6 bases, with 11 bases between the two germline ends. The CDR3 consists of 14 residues. DNA for the CDR3: TGTGCCAGCAGTTACTCGATGAACAACGCTGAAGCTTTCTTT. Translated: CASSYSMNNAEAFF.

This chain joins TRBV10-2 and TRBJ2-2; 12 bases match TRBD2. This CDR3 is built from 15 residues. V lost 6 bases, J lost 6 bases, and 5 bases stayed unmatched. The germline V gene encodes CDR1 WSHSY and CDR2 SAAADI. CDR3 in amino acids: CASRPSGRAPGELFF. The CDR3 bases are TGCGCCAGCAGGCCTAGCGGGAGGGCCCCCGGGGAGCTGTTTTTT.

The table lists this clonotype with a few counts. This sequence joins TRBV5-1 and TRBJ2-7; D is undetermined. The CDR3 length is 14 residues. Deletions cut 0 bases from V and 3 bases from J, with 10 bases between. Germline CDR1 is SGHRS and CDR2 is YFSETQ. This CDR3 reads CASSLGGSFYEQYF. For the CDR3, the DNA is TGCGCCAGCAGCTTGGGGGGTTCCTTCTACGAGCAGTACTTC.